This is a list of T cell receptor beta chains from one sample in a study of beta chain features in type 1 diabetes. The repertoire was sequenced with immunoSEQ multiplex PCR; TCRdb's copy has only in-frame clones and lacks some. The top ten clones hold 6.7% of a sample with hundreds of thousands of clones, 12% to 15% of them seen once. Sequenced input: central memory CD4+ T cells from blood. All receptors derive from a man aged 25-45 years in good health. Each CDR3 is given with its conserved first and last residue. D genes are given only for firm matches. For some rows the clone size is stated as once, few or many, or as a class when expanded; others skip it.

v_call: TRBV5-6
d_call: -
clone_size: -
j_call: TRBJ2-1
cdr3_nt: TGTGCCAGCAGCTTGGTTGGGGCCAGCTCCTACAATGAGCAGTTCTTC
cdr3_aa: CASSLVGASSYNEQFF

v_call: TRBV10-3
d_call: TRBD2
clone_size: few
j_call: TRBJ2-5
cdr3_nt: TGTGCCATCAGTTTGACTAGCGGGGGGCAGGAGACCCAGTACTTC
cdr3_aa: CAISLTSGGQETQYF

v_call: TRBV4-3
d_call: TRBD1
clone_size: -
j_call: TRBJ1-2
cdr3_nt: TGCGCCAGCAGCCGAGACAGGGGGCAGGATGGCTACACCTTC
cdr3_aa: CASSRDRGQDGYTF

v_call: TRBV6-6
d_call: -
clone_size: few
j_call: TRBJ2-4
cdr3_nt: TGTGCCAGCAGGTCCACTCTAGATTTAGCCAAAAACATTCAGTACTTC
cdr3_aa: CASRSTLDLAKNIQYF

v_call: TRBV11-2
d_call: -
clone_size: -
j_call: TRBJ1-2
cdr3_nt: TGTGCCAGCAGCTTAAGGTCACGGGCCTCCGGCTACACCTTC
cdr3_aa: CASSLRSRASGYTF

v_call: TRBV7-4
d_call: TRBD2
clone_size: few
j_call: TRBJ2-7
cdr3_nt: TGTGCCAGCAGCTCCCGGGAGGTAAAAACCTACGAGCAGTACTTC
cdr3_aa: CASSSREVKTYEQYF

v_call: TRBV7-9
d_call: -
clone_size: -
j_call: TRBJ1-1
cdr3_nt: TGTGCCAGCAGCTTATCGAGGGGGACTGAAGCTTTCTTT
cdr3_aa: CASSLSRGTEAFF

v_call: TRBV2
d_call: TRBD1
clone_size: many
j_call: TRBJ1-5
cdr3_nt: TGTGCCAGCAGGAGGACAGGGGCTAGCAATCAGCCCCAGCATTTT
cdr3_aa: CASRRTGASNQPQHF

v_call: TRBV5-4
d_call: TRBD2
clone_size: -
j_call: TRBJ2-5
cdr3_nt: TGTGCCAGCAGCCCTTCAACGGCGGGAGAAGAGACCCAGTACTTC
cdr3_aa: CASSPSTAGEETQYF

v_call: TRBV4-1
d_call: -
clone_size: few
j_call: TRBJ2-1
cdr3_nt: TGCGCCAGCAGCCAAGAATTAGAGATAGCGTCCCGCAATGAGCAGTTCTTC
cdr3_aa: CASSQELEIASRNEQFF

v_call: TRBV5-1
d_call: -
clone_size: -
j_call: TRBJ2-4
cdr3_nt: TGCGCCAGCAGCTTGCTCTCAGGGGAAGGAAACATTCAGTACTTC
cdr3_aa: CASSLLSGEGNIQYF

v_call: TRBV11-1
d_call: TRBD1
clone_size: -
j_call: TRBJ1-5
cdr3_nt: TGTGCCAGCAGCTTAGACTTGACAGGGGTAAATCAGCCCCAGCATTTT
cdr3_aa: CASSLDLTGVNQPQHF

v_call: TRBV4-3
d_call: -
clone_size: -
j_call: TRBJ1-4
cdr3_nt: TGCGCCAGCAGCCATACCGACCCCGGGGCAACTAATGAAAAACTGTTTTTT
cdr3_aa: CASSHTDPGATNEKLFF

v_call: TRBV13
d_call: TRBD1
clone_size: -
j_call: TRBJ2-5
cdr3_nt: TGTGCCAGCAGCCCCCTCGGGACAGAAGAAGAGACCCAGTACTTC
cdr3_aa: CASSPLGTEEETQYF